This T cell receptor (beta chain) was identified during a study of shared T cell receptors in the human thymus. The table came from immunoSEQ multiplex PCR; TCRdb's copy has only in-frame clones and leaves some out. The sample has hundreds of thousands of clones; approximately 95% are singletons. The germline CDR1 and CDR2 sequences are SGHAT and FQNNGV. The ends were cut back, 1 base at V and 5 bases at J, with 15 bases in the middle. The CDR3 runs 16 residues. The chain couples TRBV11-2 to TRBJ1-3; no clear D. Material: thymocytes. The TCR comes from a human donor. The CDR3 DNA reads TGTGCCAGCAGCTTAGGTGCCAGCCGGAGGAGAAACACCATATATTTT. Its translation: CASSLGASRRRNTIYF.